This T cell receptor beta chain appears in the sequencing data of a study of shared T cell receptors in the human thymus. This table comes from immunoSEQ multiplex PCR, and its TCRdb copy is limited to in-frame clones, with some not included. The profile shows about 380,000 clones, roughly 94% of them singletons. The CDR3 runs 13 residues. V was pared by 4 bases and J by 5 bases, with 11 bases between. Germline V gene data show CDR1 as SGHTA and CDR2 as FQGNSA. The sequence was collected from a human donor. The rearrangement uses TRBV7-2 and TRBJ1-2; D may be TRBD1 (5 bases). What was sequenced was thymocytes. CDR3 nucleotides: TGTGCCAGCAGCTCACAGGCTCCTTATGGCTACACCTTC. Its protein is CASSSQAPYGYTF. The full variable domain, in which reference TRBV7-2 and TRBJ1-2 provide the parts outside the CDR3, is GAGVSQSPSNKVTEKGKDVELRCDPISGHTALYWYRQSLGQGLEFLIYFQGNSAPDKSGLPSDRFSAERTGGSVSTLTIQRTQQEDSAVYLCASSSQAPYGYTFGSGTRLTVV.